These 10 T cell receptor beta chains were sequenced from one sample in a study of blood T cell repertoires in COVID-19. Clones were read by immunoSEQ multiplex PCR, and TCRdb kept only the in-frame ones, dropping some. The table lists 95,000 to 150,000 clones, less than 75% of them singletons. The sample was peripheral blood. Receptors were obtained from a human donor with acute or convalescent COVID-19. The donor label of this sample is uncertain.

V is TRBV2 and J is TRBJ2-3; perhaps TRBD2 as D (5 bases). V lost 6 bases and J 8 bases, leaving 6 bases between the germline ends. The CDR3 totals 10 residues. Germline-derived CDR1 and CDR2 are SNHLY and FYNNEI. This CDR3 is CASRGSTQYF. For the CDR3, the DNA is TGTGCCAGCAGAGGGAGTACGCAGTATTTT.

The rearrangement joins TRBV24-1 to TRBJ1-5; D unresolved. Germline CDR1 and CDR2: KGHDR and SFDVKD. CDR3 length: 13 residues. The V gene lost 3 bases and the J gene lost 4 bases, with 6 bases spanning the gap. CDR3 amino acids: CATSDRINQPQHF. CDR3 nucleotide sequence: TGTGCCACCAGTGATCGTATTAATCAGCCCCAGCATTTT.

CDR3 DNA sequence: TGTGCCAGCAGTCAGACCGCGGAAAATTATGGCTACACCTTC. Translated, it gives CASSQTAENYGYTF. The chain couples TRBV2 to TRBJ1-2, with no clear D. Per the germline V gene, CDR1 is SNHLY and CDR2 is FYNNEI. This CDR3 contains 14 residues. V dropped 5 bases and J dropped 5 bases, with 15 bases sitting between them.

The V call is TRBV10-2, the J call TRBJ2-5; 8 nucleotides line up with TRBD1. The length of the CDR3 is 15 residues. Unmatched junction bases numbered 5, after V lost 0 bases and J lost 5 bases. Germline loops: CDR1 WSHSY, CDR2 SAAADI. For the CDR3, the DNA is TGCGCCAGCAGTGAGTCGATACAGGGGGGCGAGACCCAGTACTTC. It translates to CASSESIQGGETQYF.

This clone has just a few counts. This chain links TRBV24-1 with TRBJ2-2, with D possibly being TRBD2 (7 bases). This CDR3 region has 13 residues. Trimming took 6 bases from V and 7 from J, leaving 11 bases between them. Per the germline V gene, CDR1 is KGHDR and CDR2 is SFDVKD. The CDR3 loop is CATSLGGHGELFF. The CDR3 nucleotides are TGTGCCACCAGTTTGGGGGGGCACGGGGAGCTGTTTTTT.

V is TRBV27 and J is TRBJ2-1; D is ambiguous. CDR1 MNHEY and CDR2 SMNVEV come from the germline V gene (reference sequence). CDR3 length: 13 residues. Trimming cost V 3 bases and J 5 bases, with 8 bases left between them. CDR3: CASSLRTDNEQFF. The CDR3, as DNA: TGTGCCAGCAGTTTGAGAACCGACAATGAGCAGTTCTTC.

V usage is TRBV4-1 and J usage is TRBJ1-2; TRBD1 matches at 12 bases. With V trimmed by 0 bases and J by 2 bases, 4 bases remained unmatched. The germline V gene encodes CDR1 MGHRA and CDR2 YSYEKL. The CDR3 loop spans 17 amino acids. The CDR3 reads CASSQDGTGGQNYGYTF. DNA of the CDR3: TGCGCCAGCAGCCAAGACGGGACAGGGGGCCAGAACTATGGCTACACCTTC.

This clone has more than one count but fewer than ten. Written as DNA, the CDR3 is TGTGCCAGCAGGCTGGGGGGGTTAGTATCTGAAGCTTTCTTT. Its translation is CASRLGGLVSEAFF. The V gene is TRBV6-5, the J gene TRBJ1-1; D perhaps matches TRBD1 (5 bases). CDR1 is MNHEY and CDR2 is SVGAGI in the germline V gene. Trimming left V 6 bases short and J 6 bases short, with 17 bases between. The CDR3 totals 14 residues.

This rearrangement joins TRBV4-1 to TRBJ1-1; D unclear. CDR1 and CDR2 from the germline V gene are MGHRA and YSYEKL. The CDR3 covers 14 residues. Trimming shortened V by 5 bases and J by 7 bases, and 17 bases separated the two germline ends. This CDR3 is CASSSPAGKIEAFF. In DNA form, the CDR3 reads TGCGCCAGCAGCTCGCCGGCGGGGAAAATTGAAGCTTTCTTT.

The V and J genes are TRBV12-5 and TRBJ1-3; D perhaps matches TRBD1 (5 bases). The V end was cut by 3 bases, the J end by 4 bases, with 16 bases between. The CDR3 totals 16 residues. In germline, CDR1 is LGHNT, CDR2 FRNRAP. CDR3 loop: CASGFDRRLWGNTIYF. For the CDR3, the DNA is TGTGCTAGTGGTTTCGACAGACGCCTGTGGGGAAACACCATATATTTT.